Detailed here is one TCR beta chain. Its target antigen remains unknown. Base qualities are missing; no much larger clone stands one base away. One collaborating source in Seattle enrolled patients during active infection and followed them longitudinally through the course of disease. Collaborating institutions collected whole blood in K2EDTA tubes following their own protocols. For TCRbeta analysis, collaborators shipped samples as frozen whole blood, isolated PBMCs, or DNA extracted from either of those sample types. TCRbeta CDR3 regions were amplified from genomic DNA using the immunoSEQ Assay, a bias-controlled multiplex PCR. The published analysis was carried out like this. Within the assay, amplification of reference gene primers was used to estimate how many nucleated cells each sample contained. To quantify the absolute abundance of each unique TCRbeta CDR3 rearrangement, sequence reads were collapsed and filtered. For each sample, productive Simpson clonality was calculated as the square root of Simpson's diversity index across productive rearrangements. The table comes from immuneACCESS by way of TCRdb, which keeps in-frame sequences with V and J called. Part of the clones is missing from these tables; in studies checked, under half for an unresolved V gene and the rest for unknown reasons. V, J and clone size were drawn from that table, and D and trimming were deduced from the DNA. The sample table holds around 190,000 clones, of which 82% were seen once. The ten largest clones capture around 7.8% of the sample.

The sample belongs to a study of blood T cell repertoires in COVID-19 (TCRdb year 2020). For the wider study: The collaborator samples originated in the United States, Italy and Spain and spanned the acute and convalescent phases of COVID-19. A freely available public database, intended as a resource for researchers studying the immune response to SARS-CoV-2, is where the repertoires were released. The samples were drawn from the first 160 participants of the ongoing ImmuneRACE study and from 1,200 or so subjects provided by 6 global collaborators. Subjects who had been exposed to COVID-19, were actively infected with it, or had recovered from it provided the deeply sampled blood TCRbeta repertoires that made up the dataset. A de-identified subject ID, COVID-19 status, age in years and sex were almost always included in the sample metadata. The material from the prospective study consisted of cDNA or gDNA derived from T cells, B-cell-depleted T cells, or PBMCs. Where available, HLA class I and class II types were obtained from metadata supplied by the sample provider rather than from assay-based typing. What the authors observed across the whole study: The quantity of clinical and demographic metadata differed by source and by participant and was supplied without curation.

Its CDR3 holds 17 amino acids, cysteine through phenylalanine. CDR3 DNA only is kept here, 51 bases in frame from base 1. Trimmed from V: 3 bases; trimmed from J: 9 bases; junction bases lacking a gene match: 13. Reading the germline V gene (reference sequence) gives CDR1 GTSNPN and CDR2 SVGIG. The sequencing sample was made of peripheral blood. The TCR was taken from an older woman with COVID-19, enrolled during active disease. This chain joins TRBV30 to TRBJ2-1; 14 central nucleotides agree with TRBD2. The nucleotide sequence is TGTGCCTGGAGCAAAACCCCGGGACTAGCGGGAGTTGGTGAGCAGTTCTTC. It encodes CAWSKTPGLAGVGEQFF.